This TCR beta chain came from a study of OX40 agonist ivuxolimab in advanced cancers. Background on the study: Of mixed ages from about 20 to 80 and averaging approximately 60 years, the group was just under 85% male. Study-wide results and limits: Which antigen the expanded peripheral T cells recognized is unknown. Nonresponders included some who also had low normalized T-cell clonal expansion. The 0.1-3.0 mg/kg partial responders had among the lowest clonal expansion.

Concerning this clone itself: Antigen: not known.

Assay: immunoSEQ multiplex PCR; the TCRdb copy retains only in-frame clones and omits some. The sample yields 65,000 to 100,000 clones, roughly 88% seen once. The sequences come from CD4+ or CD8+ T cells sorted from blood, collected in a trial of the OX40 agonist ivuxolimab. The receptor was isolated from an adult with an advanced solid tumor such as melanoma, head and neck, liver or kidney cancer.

CDR3 coding DNA: TGTGCCAGCAGTCTTAAGGGACTAGCGGGAGCTGAGCAGTTCTTC. Amino acid sequence: CASSLKGLAGAEQFF. This chain connects TRBV28 to TRBJ2-1; TRBD2 aligns across 14 bases. The germline gives CDR1 MDHEN, CDR2 SYDVKM. Losses at the gene ends were 5 bases for V and 9 bases for J; bases not matched to a gene: 6. The CDR3 totals 15 residues.